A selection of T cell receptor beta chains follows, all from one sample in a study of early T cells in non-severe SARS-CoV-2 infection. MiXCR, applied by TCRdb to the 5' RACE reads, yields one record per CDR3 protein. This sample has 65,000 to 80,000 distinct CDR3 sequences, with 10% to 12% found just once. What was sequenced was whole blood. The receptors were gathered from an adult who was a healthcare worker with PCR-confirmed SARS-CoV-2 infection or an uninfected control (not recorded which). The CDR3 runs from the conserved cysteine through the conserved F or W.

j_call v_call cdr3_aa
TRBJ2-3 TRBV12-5 CASHRGVSTDTQYF
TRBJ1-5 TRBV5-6 CASNKVLNQPQHF
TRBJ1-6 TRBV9 CASSPIDSYNSPLHF
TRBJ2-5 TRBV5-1 CASRHRWDQETQYF
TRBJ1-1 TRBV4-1 CASSPQKGQGNTEAFF
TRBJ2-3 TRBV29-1 CSVVGGDTQYF
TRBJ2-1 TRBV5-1 CASSSGTPQQFF
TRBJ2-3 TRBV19 CASKVRGGTDTQYF
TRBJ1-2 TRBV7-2 CASSSYRGIYGYTF
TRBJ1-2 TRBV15 CATSPSLGAVSYGYTF
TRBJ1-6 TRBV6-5 CASSSGNSPLHF
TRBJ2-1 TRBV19 CASSRFLTSLSSYNEQFF
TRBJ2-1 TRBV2 CATSGGAWNEQFF
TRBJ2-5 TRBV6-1 CASSVDRVEETQYF
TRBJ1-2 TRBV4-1 CASSQRPVGGHGYTF
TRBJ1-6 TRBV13 CASSLVTGATSPLHF
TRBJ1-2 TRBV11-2 CASSLGYGAGGRDGYTF
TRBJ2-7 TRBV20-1 CSASMAAYEQYF